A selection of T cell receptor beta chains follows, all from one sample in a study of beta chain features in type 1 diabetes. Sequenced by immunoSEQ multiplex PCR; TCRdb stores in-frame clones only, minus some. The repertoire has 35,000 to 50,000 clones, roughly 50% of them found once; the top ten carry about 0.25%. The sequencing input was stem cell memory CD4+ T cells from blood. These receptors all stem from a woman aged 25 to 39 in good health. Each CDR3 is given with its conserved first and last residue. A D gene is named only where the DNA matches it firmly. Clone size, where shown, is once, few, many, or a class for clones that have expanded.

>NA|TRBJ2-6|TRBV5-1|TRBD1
TGCGCCAGCAGCTGGTCGACAGGGACATTCGGGGCCAACGTCCTGACTTTC
CASSWSTGTFGANVLTF
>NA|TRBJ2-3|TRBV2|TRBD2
TGTGCCAGCAGCCTAGCGGGAGTAGGGACAGATACGCAGTATTTT
CASSLAGVGTDTQYF
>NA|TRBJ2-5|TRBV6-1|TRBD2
TGTGCCAGCAGTGGCCCCTCCGGGACTAGCGGGAGTACAGAGACCCAGTACTTC
CASSGPSGTSGSTETQYF
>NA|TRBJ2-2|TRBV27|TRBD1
TGTGCCAGCACCCCGGGACAGGGGATAGCCGGGGAGCTGTTTTTT
CASTPGQGIAGELFF
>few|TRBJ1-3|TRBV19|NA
TGTGCCAGTGCGGGGGCTACTGGAAACACCATATATTTT
CASAGATGNTIYF
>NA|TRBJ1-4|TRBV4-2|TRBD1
TGTGCCAGCAGCGCGAGGCAGGGGGCATCTAATGAAAAACTGTTTTTT
CASSARQGASNEKLFF
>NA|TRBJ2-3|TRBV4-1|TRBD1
TGCGCCAGCAGCCAAGACGGACAGGGAGGAGATACGCAGTATTTT
CASSQDGQGGDTQYF
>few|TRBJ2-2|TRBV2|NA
TGTGCCAGCAGTGAAGCGGAGGGGATGGGCGGGGAGCTGTTTTTT
CASSEAEGMGGELFF
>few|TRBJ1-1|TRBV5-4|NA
TGTGCCAGCAGCTACTTAGACACGAGAGGGACTGAAGCTTTCTTT
CASSYLDTRGTEAFF
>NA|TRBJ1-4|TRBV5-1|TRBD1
TGCGCCAGCAGCTTGACAGGGGGAACTAATGAAAAACTGTTTTTT
CASSLTGGTNEKLFF
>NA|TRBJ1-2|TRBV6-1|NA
TGTGCCAGCAGGCAGGGCGGCAGTAACTATGGCTACACCTTC
CASRQGGSNYGYTF
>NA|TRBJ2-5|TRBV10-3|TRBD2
TGTGCCATCAGTGATGGGTGGGTAGCGGGAGAGACCCAGTACTTC
CAISDGWVAGETQYF
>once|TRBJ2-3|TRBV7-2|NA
TGTGCCAGCAGCCAAGATTTGGGGGCGGGTACAGATACGCAGTATTTT
CASSQDLGAGTDTQYF
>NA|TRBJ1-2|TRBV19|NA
TGTGCCAGTAGTATGCGCCCTCCCGAGGGCTATGGCTACACCTTC
CASSMRPPEGYGYTF
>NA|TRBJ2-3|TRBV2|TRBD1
TGTGCCAGCAGTCGCGGACAGGGCCTATACACAGATACGCAGTATTTT
CASSRGQGLYTDTQYF
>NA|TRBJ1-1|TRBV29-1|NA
TGCAGCGTCAGGGCGCCGGACACTGAAGCTTTCTTT
CSVRAPDTEAFF
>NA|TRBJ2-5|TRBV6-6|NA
TGTGCCAGCCTGGACACTTCTTGGACCCAGTACTTC
CASLDTSWTQYF
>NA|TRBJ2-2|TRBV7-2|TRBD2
TGTGCCAGCAGCCGTCTAGCGGGAGGGCCAAACACCGGGGAGCTGTTTTTT
CASSRLAGGPNTGELFF
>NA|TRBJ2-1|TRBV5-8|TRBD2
TGTGCCAGCAGCTTGGGAAGGACTAGCGGGACAAATGAGCAGTTCTTC
CASSLGRTSGTNEQFF
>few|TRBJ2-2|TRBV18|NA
TGTGCCAGCTCACCCAAAGGACAGAACACCGGGGAGCTGTTTTTT
CASSPKGQNTGELFF